Following are 18 T cell receptor beta chains from one sample sequenced in a study of blood T cell repertoires in COVID-19. Here immunoSEQ multiplex PCR was the method, and the copy in TCRdb shows in-frame clones only, minus some. Seen here are 100,000 or so clones, 75% to 90% observed once, and the top ten hold about 1.8%. The sequencing sample was made of peripheral blood. Receptor source: a woman aged 65 to 85 with active or convalescent COVID-19.

The chain has TRBV5-1 and TRBJ1-1, with D perhaps matching TRBD1 (6 bases). The CDR3 is 19 residues long. Germline V gene sequence: CDR1 SGHRS, CDR2 YFSETQ. V was cut by 0 bases and J by 6 bases, with 27 bases left in between. CDR3 DNA sequence: TGCGCCAGCAGCTTGGCCTTTACGGGACACCCGGTAAGGGTCGCTGAAGCTTTCTTT. Protein: CASSLAFTGHPVRVAEAFF.

The chain couples TRBV28 to TRBJ1-1, with 10 bases lining up with TRBD1. The ends lost 5 bases at V and 11 bases at J; junction bases unmatched: 8. There are 13 residues in the CDR3. CDR1 is MDHEN and CDR2 is SYDVKM in the germline V gene. Written as DNA, the CDR3 is TGTGCCAGCAGTACTCCGGGACAGGGGTACGCTTTCTTT. It codes for CASSTPGQGYAFF.

The chain employs TRBV20-1 and TRBJ2-5; maybe TRBD2 (5 bases). The V end lost 3 bases, the J end lost 2 bases, and 13 bases lay between the germline ends. The CDR3 covers 14 residues. Germline CDR1 DFQATT, CDR2 SNEGSKA (reference sequence). The CDR3 sequence is CSASTGRPQETQYF. CDR3 coding DNA: TGCAGTGCTAGTACGGGAAGGCCACAAGAGACCCAGTACTTC.

The V and J genes are TRBV19 and TRBJ1-5; possible D gene TRBD1, 5 bases. V was pared by 3 bases and J by 4 bases, with 13 bases between. CDR3 length: 15 residues. Per the germline V gene, CDR1 is LNHDA and CDR2 is SQIVND (reference sequence). Here the CDR3 DNA reads TGTGCCAGTAGTATGGAAAGTAAGGGGAATCAGCCCCAGCATTTT. Translated: CASSMESKGNQPQHF.

This rearrangement joins TRBV4-3 to TRBJ2-7; 7 nucleotides agree with TRBD1. This CDR3 is built from 15 residues. Trimming at V came to 2 bases and at J to 2 bases, leaving 6 bases not matched to a gene. Germline V CDR1 and CDR2: LGHNA, YSLEER. The CDR3 loop is CASSQQQGTPYEQYF. The CDR3, as DNA: TGCGCCAGCAGCCAACAACAGGGGACACCCTACGAGCAGTACTTC.

V usage is TRBV30 and J usage is TRBJ1-5, with D uncertain. CDR3 length: 19 residues. V dropped 2 bases and J dropped 2 bases, with 25 bases sitting between them. Germline V CDR1 and CDR2: GTSNPN, SVGIG (reference sequence). Written as DNA, the CDR3 is TGTGCCTGGAGTCAGAGAACCGGCAGGATAAACGCTGGCAATCAGCCCCAGCATTTT. Protein: CAWSQRTGRINAGNQPQHF.

This clone came up a few times. J is TRBJ2-1 and V is TRBV4-1, with TRBD2 matching over 9 bases. With V trimmed by 1 base and J by 6 bases, 10 bases remained unmatched. CDR1 MGHRA and CDR2 YSYEKL come from the germline V gene. The CDR3 loop spans 17 amino acids. This CDR3 reads CASSQVSLAGHANEQFF. The CDR3 coding sequence is TGCGCCAGCAGCCAAGTTAGCCTAGCGGGACACGCCAATGAGCAGTTCTTC.

The chain joins TRBV5-6 to TRBJ2-3, with 8 nucleotides matching TRBD2. Germline values: CDR1 SGHDT, CDR2 YYEEEE. The CDR3 length is 17 residues. The junction had 11 bases not matched to a gene; V was cut back by 4 bases and J by 1 base. The CDR3: CASSKGLVSAGTDTQYF. In DNA form, the CDR3 reads TGTGCCAGCAGCAAGGGACTAGTAAGTGCCGGCACAGATACGCAGTATTTT.

The sample holds a few counts of this clone. The genes are TRBV2 and TRBJ2-6; D remains ambiguous. V gave up 3 bases and J gave up 0 bases, with 6 bases separating them. CDR1 is SNHLY, CDR2 FYNNEI, per germline. The length of the CDR3 is 15 residues. CDR3 loop: CASSDTDSGANVLTF. In DNA form, the CDR3 reads TGTGCCAGCAGTGATACAGACTCTGGGGCCAACGTCCTGACTTTC.

The rearrangement links TRBV24-1 to TRBJ2-2; 7 nucleotides line up with TRBD1. This CDR3 spans 16 amino acids. Germline trimming cut 3 bases from V and 2 bases from J; bases unmatched to any gene: 5. Looked up from germline, CDR1 is KGHDR and CDR2 is SFDVKD. CDR3 sequence reads: CATSDPGQKNTGELFF. CDR3 DNA: TGTGCCACCAGTGATCCGGGACAGAAAAACACCGGGGAGCTGTTTTTT.

This chain uses TRBV2 with TRBJ1-6, with 9 bases aligning to TRBD1. The V gene end was trimmed by 6 bases and the J gene end by 8 bases; junction bases not matched to a gene: 8. This CDR3 is 15 amino acids long. Looked up from germline, CDR1 is SNHLY and CDR2 is FYNNEI. The CDR3 spells CASRRDRVDYSPLHF. CDR3 nucleotides: TGTGCCAGCAGGAGGGACAGGGTAGACTATTCACCCCTCCACTTT. Complete variable domain (other parts from reference TRBV2 and TRBJ1-6): EPEVTQTPSHQVTQMGQEVILRCVPISNHLYFYWYRQILGQKVEFLVSFYNNEISEKSEIFDDQFSVERPDGSNFTLKIRSTKLEDSAMYFCASRRDRVDYSPLHFGNGTRLTVT.

This clone was picked up a small number of times. This chain links TRBV11-3 with TRBJ2-7; 9 bases are shared with TRBD1. V lost 3 bases and J lost 4; bases outside the gene matches: 19. Germline V gene lookup returns CDR1 SGHNT and CDR2 YENEEA. This CDR3 has 19 residues. The CDR3 region is CASSFNFWGQGDFYYEQYF. The CDR3 DNA follows: TGTGCCAGCAGCTTTAATTTTTGGGGACAGGGAGACTTCTATTACGAGCAGTACTTC.

This rearrangement joins TRBV5-1 to TRBJ2-2; 12 bases match TRBD2. The CDR3 has 17 residues. Germline values: CDR1 SGHRS, CDR2 YFSETQ. V lost 0 bases, J lost 6 bases, and 6 bases stayed unmatched. In nucleotides, the CDR3 is TGCGCCAGCAGCTTGGCCCCTAGCGGGGGGGCCGCCGGGGAGCTGTTTTTT. This sequence encodes CASSLAPSGGAAGELFF.

This clone was picked up one time. V is TRBV4-3 and J is TRBJ2-7, with D possibly being TRBD2 (7 bases). CDR1 and CDR2 (germline): LGHNA, YSLEER. Trimming stripped 0 bases from V and 6 bases from J, with 18 bases between. CDR3 size: 16 residues. CDR3 coding DNA: TGCGCCAGCAGCCAAGATACCCAGGGGAGGGGAAGCGAGCAGTACTTC. Protein product: CASSQDTQGRGSEQYF.

The CDR3 is CASSNLAGNTGELFF. As DNA, the CDR3 is TGTGCCAGTAGTAATCTAGCGGGAAACACCGGGGAGCTGTTTTTT. J is TRBJ2-2 and V is TRBV19; 9 bases fit TRBD2. The V gene's germline CDR1 is LNHDA and CDR2 SQIVND (reference sequence). CDR3 length: 15 amino acids. Losses at the gene ends were 4 bases for V and 2 bases for J; bases not matched to a gene: 2.

The gene calls are TRBV11-3 and TRBJ2-2; 10 bases are a match to TRBD1. This CDR3 region has 14 residues. V shed 5 bases and J 6 bases; nucleotides not matched to a gene: 3. Germline values: CDR1 SGHNT, CDR2 YENEEA. Here the CDR3 reads CASSLGQGAGELFF. Written as DNA, the CDR3 is TGTGCCAGCAGCCTTGGACAGGGGGCCGGGGAGCTGTTTTTT.

The CDR3 spells CASSVDGGQSSGANVLTF. Here the CDR3 DNA reads TGTGCCAGCAGCGTAGATGGGGGACAGAGCTCTGGGGCCAACGTCCTGACTTTC. V gene TRBV9 combines with J gene TRBJ2-6; 7 nucleotides agree with TRBD1. The CDR3 is 18 residues long. Germline CDR1 is SGDLS and CDR2 is YYNGEE. Unmatched junction bases numbered 6, after V lost 0 bases and J lost 0 bases.

V gene TRBV7-9 combines with J gene TRBJ1-3, with TRBD1 matching over 10 bases. CDR3 size: 16 residues. V lost 5 bases, J lost 2 bases, and 6 bases stayed unmatched. Germline lookup yields CDR1 SEHNR and CDR2 FQNEAQ (reference sequence). The CDR3 DNA is TGTGCCAGCAGCACAGAGACAGGGGGCACTGGAAACACCATATATTTT. Encoded protein: CASSTETGGTGNTIYF.